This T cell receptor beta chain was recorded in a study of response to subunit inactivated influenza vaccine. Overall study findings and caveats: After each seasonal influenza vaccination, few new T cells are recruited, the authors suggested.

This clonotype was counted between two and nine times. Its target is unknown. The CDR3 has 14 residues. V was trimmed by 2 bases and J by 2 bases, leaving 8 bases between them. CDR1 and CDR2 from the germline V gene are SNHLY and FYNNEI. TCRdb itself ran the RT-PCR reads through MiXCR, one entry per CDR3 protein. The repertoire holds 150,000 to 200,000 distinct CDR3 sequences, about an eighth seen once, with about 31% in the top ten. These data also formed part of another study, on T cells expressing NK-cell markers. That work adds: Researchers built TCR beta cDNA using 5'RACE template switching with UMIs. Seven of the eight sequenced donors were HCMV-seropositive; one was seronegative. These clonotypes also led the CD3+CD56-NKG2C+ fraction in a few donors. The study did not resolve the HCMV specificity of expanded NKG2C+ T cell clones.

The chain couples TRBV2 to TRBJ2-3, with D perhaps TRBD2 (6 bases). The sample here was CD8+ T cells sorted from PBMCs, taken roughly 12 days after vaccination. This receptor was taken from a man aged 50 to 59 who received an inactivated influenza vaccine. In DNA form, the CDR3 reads TGTGCCAGCAGTGAAAGGGACTTCACAGATACGCAGTATTTT. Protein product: CASSERDFTDTQYF. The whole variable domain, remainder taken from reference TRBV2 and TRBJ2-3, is EPEVTQTPSHQVTQMGQEVILRCVPISNHLYFYWYRQILGQKVEFLVSFYNNEISEKSEIFDDQFSVERPDGSNFTLKIRSTKLEDSAMYFCASSERDFTDTQYFGPGTRLTVL.